The rows below give T cell receptor beta chains drawn from one sample of a study of early T cells in non-severe SARS-CoV-2 infection. Using its own MiXCR run on the 5' RACE reads, TCRdb lists one record per CDR3 protein. The table shows tens of thousands of distinct CDR3 sequences, with 9% to 15% occurring only once. Sequencing input: whole blood. The receptors were gathered from an adult who was a healthcare worker with PCR-confirmed SARS-CoV-2 infection or an uninfected control (not recorded which). CDR3s include the opening cysteine and the closing phenylalanine or tryptophan. A D gene is named only where the DNA matches it firmly. Some rows mark clone size as missing; the rest say once, few, many or name a class of expanded clone.

cdr3_aa: CASSRRLAGAEEQFF; cdr3_nt: TGTGCCAGCAGCCGACGACTAGCGGGAGCAGAGGAGCAGTTCTTC; d_call: TRBD2; v_call: TRBV14; clone_size: few; j_call: TRBJ2-1; cdr3_length: 15
cdr3_aa: CASSINRNTGELFF; cdr3_nt: TGTGCCAGCAGTATCAACAGGAATACCGGGGAGCTGTTTTTT; d_call: NA; v_call: TRBV6-5; clone_size: few; j_call: TRBJ2-2; cdr3_length: 14
cdr3_aa: CASSSTSGGRDTQYF; cdr3_nt: TGTGCCAGCAGCTCAACCTCTGGAGGTCGAGATACGCAGTATTTT; d_call: NA; v_call: TRBV7-2; clone_size: many; j_call: TRBJ2-3; cdr3_length: 15
cdr3_aa: CASSQVSSHEGDTQYF; cdr3_nt: TGTGCCAGCAGCCAAGTATCTAGCCACGAGGGAGATACGCAGTATTTT; d_call: NA; v_call: TRBV3-1; clone_size: NA; j_call: TRBJ2-3; cdr3_length: 16
cdr3_aa: CATSRYRAAPGDSGYTF; cdr3_nt: TGTGCCACCAGCAGATATCGGGCTGCTCCAGGGGACTCTGGCTACACCTTC; d_call: NA; v_call: TRBV15; clone_size: many; j_call: TRBJ1-2; cdr3_length: 17
cdr3_aa: CASSLGAGPTIASSYEQYF; cdr3_nt: TGCGCCAGCAGCTTGGGAGCGGGGCCTACCATCGCGAGCTCCTACGAGCAGTACTTC; d_call: TRBD2; v_call: TRBV5-1; clone_size: NA; j_call: TRBJ2-7; cdr3_length: 19
cdr3_aa: CASNWGQGASDTQYF; cdr3_nt: TGTGCCAGTAACTGGGGACAGGGGGCCTCAGATACGCAGTATTTT; d_call: TRBD1; v_call: TRBV7-9; clone_size: medium-sized; j_call: TRBJ2-3; cdr3_length: 15
cdr3_aa: CASSSRDRRENTIYF; cdr3_nt: TGTGCCAGCAGCTCCCGGGACAGGCGTGAAAACACCATATATTTT; d_call: TRBD1; v_call: TRBV7-9; clone_size: many; j_call: TRBJ1-3; cdr3_length: 15
cdr3_aa: CASSEGARNTIYF; cdr3_nt: TGTGCCAGCAGTGAGGGGGCGAGGAACACCATATATTTT; d_call: NA; v_call: TRBV25-1; clone_size: NA; j_call: TRBJ1-3; cdr3_length: 13
cdr3_aa: CASSQEGRGDTQYF; cdr3_nt: TGCGCCAGCAGCCAAGAGGGCAGGGGAGATACGCAGTATTTT; d_call: NA; v_call: TRBV4-3; clone_size: NA; j_call: TRBJ2-3; cdr3_length: 14
cdr3_aa: CASSQGGYDTEAFF; cdr3_nt: TGTGCCAGCAGCCAAGGGGGCTACGACACTGAAGCTTTCTTT; d_call: NA; v_call: TRBV3-1; clone_size: few; j_call: TRBJ1-1; cdr3_length: 14
cdr3_aa: CSAHPPAGLAGTQDTQYF; cdr3_nt: TGCAGTGCCCACCCCCCTGCCGGACTAGCGGGAACCCAAGATACGCAGTATTTT; d_call: TRBD2; v_call: TRBV20-1; clone_size: few; j_call: TRBJ2-3; cdr3_length: 18
cdr3_aa: CSARQGGSGNTIYF; cdr3_nt: TGCAGTGCTCGACAGGGCGGCTCTGGAAACACCATATATTTT; d_call: TRBD1; v_call: TRBV20-1; clone_size: few; j_call: TRBJ1-3; cdr3_length: 14
cdr3_aa: CASSPPGSIDTQYF; cdr3_nt: TGTGCCAGCAGCCCCCCCGGATCTATAGATACGCAGTATTTT; d_call: NA; v_call: TRBV7-9; clone_size: many; j_call: TRBJ2-3; cdr3_length: 14
cdr3_aa: CASSPTSGAVGETQYF; cdr3_nt: TGTGCCAGCAGCCCGACTAGCGGGGCCGTCGGAGAGACCCAGTACTTC; d_call: TRBD2; v_call: TRBV9; clone_size: many; j_call: TRBJ2-5; cdr3_length: 16
cdr3_aa: CASSPPLYQETQYF; cdr3_nt: TGTGCCAGCAGCCCACCTCTCTACCAAGAGACCCAGTACTTC; d_call: NA; v_call: TRBV7-9; clone_size: few; j_call: TRBJ2-5; cdr3_length: 14
cdr3_aa: CASTHKREPSYEQYF; cdr3_nt: TGCGCCAGCACCCACAAGCGGGAGCCTTCCTACGAGCAGTACTTC; d_call: TRBD2; v_call: TRBV4-3; clone_size: NA; j_call: TRBJ2-7; cdr3_length: 15
cdr3_aa: CASSFLAGVPYEQYF; cdr3_nt: TGTGCCAGCAGCTTCCTAGCGGGAGTCCCCTACGAGCAGTACTTC; d_call: TRBD2; v_call: TRBV7-2; clone_size: few; j_call: TRBJ2-7; cdr3_length: 15
cdr3_aa: CGLRGDPRHNEQFF; cdr3_nt: TGCGGCCTGAGGGGGGACCCGAGGCACAATGAGCAGTTCTTC; d_call: NA; v_call: TRBV29-1; clone_size: NA; j_call: TRBJ2-1; cdr3_length: 14